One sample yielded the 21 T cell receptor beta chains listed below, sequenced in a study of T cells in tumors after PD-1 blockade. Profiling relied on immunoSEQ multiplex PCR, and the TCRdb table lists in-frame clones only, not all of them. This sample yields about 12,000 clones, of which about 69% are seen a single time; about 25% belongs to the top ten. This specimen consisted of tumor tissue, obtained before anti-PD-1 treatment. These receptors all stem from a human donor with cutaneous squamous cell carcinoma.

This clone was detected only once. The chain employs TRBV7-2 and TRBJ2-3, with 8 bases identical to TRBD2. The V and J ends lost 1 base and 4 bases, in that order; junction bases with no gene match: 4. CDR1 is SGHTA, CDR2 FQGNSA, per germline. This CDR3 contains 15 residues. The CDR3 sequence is CASSLVAGIADTQYF. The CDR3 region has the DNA TGTGCCAGCAGCTTAGTAGCGGGAATCGCAGATACGCAGTATTTT.

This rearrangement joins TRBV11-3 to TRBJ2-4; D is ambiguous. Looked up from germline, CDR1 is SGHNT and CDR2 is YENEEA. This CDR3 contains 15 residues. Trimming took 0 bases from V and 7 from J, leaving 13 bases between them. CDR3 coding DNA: TGTGCCAGCAGCTTAGATCAAACATCGGAGAACATTCAGTACTTC. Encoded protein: CASSLDQTSENIQYF.

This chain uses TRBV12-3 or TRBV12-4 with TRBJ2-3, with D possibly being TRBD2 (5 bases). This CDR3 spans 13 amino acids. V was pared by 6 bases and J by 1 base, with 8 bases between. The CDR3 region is CASSWRGTDTQYF. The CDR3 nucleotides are TGTGCCAGCAGCTGGCGGGGCACAGATACGCAGTATTTT.

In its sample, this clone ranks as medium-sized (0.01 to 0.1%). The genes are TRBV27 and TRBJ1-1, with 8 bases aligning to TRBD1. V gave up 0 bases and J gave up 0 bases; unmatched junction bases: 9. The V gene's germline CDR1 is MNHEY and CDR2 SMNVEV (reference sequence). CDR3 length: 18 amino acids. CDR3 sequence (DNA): TGTGCCAGCAGTTTATCGCTACGGACAGGGTATATGAACACTGAAGCTTTCTTT. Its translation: CASSLSLRTGYMNTEAFF.

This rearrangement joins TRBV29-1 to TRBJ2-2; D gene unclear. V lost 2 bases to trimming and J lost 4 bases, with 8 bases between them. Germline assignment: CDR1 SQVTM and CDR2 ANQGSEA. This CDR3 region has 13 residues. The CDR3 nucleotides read TGCAGCGTTGAACGGGCGGTCACCGGGGAGCTGTTTTTT. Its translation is CSVERAVTGELFF.

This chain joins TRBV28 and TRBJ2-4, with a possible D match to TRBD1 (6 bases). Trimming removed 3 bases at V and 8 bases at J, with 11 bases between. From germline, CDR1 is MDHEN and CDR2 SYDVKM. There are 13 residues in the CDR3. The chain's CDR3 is CASSFTGTDIQYF. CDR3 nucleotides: TGTGCCAGCAGTTTCACAGGGACGGACATTCAGTACTTC.

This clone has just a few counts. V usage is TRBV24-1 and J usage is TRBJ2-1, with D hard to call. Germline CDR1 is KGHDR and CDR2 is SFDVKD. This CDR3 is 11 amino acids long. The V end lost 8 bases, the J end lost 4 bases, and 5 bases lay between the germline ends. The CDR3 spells CATKRYNEQFF. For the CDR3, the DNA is TGTGCCACCAAACGGTACAATGAGCAGTTCTTC.

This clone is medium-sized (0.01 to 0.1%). CDR3 bases: TGTGCCAGCAGCTCCGGGACTAGTACCCACGAGCAGTACTTC. It is translated as CASSSGTSTHEQYF. The chain has TRBV7-8 and TRBJ2-7; 8 nucleotides agree with TRBD2. V lost 4 bases to trimming and J lost 5 bases; unmatched junction nucleotides: 7. The V gene's germline CDR1 is SGHVS and CDR2 FQNEAQ. The CDR3 length is 14 residues.

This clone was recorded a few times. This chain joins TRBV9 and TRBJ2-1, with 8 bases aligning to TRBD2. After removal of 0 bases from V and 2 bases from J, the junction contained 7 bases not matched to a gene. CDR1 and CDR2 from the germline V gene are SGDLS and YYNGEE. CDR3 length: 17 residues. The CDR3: CASSVGTSRNTYNEQFF. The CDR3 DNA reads TGTGCCAGCAGCGTAGGGACTAGCAGGAATACCTACAATGAGCAGTTCTTC.

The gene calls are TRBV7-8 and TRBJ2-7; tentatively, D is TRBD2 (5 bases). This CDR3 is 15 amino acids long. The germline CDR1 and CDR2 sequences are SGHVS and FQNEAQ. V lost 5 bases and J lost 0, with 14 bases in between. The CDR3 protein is CASSPRPRGSYEQYF. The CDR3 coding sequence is TGTGCCAGCAGCCCACGGCCCCGGGGCTCCTACGAGCAGTACTTC.

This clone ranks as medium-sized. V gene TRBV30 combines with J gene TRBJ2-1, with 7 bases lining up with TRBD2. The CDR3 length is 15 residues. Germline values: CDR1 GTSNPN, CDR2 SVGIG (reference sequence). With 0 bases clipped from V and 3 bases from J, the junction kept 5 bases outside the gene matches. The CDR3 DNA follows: TGTGCCTGGAGTGTATGGACTAGTGACTACAATGAGCAGTTCTTC. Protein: CAWSVWTSDYNEQFF. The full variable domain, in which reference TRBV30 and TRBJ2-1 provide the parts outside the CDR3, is SQTIHQWPATLVQPVGSPLSLECTVEGTSNPNLYWYRQAAGRGLQLLFYSVGIGQISSEVPQNLSASRPQDRQFILSSKKLLLSDSGFYLCAWSVWTSDYNEQFFGPGTRLTVL.

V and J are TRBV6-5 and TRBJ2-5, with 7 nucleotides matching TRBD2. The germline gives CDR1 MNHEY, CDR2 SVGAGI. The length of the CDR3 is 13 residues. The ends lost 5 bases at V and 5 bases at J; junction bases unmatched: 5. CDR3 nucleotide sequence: TGTGCCAGCAGTCGGGACTATATGGAGACCCAGTACTTC. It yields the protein CASSRDYMETQYF.

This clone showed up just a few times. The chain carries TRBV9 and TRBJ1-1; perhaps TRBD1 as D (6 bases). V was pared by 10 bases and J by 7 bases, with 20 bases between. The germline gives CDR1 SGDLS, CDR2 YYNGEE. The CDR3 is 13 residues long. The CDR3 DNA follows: TGTGCCGGTACGCCGGGACAAGAGTTTGAAGCTTTCTTT. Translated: CAGTPGQEFEAFF.

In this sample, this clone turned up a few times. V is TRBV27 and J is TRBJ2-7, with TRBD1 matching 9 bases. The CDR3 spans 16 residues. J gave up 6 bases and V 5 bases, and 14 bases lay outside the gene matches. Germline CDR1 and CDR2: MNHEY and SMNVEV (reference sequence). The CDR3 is CASSPPHAGTGREQYF. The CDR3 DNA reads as TGTGCCAGCAGTCCCCCCCACGCCGGGACAGGGCGCGAGCAGTACTTC.

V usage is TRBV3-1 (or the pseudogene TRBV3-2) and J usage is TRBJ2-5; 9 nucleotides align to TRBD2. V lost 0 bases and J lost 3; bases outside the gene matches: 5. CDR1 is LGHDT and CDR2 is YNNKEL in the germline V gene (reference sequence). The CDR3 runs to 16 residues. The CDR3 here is CASSQDLPSGKETQYF. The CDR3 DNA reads TGTGCCAGCAGCCAAGATCTTCCTAGCGGGAAAGAGACCCAGTACTTC.

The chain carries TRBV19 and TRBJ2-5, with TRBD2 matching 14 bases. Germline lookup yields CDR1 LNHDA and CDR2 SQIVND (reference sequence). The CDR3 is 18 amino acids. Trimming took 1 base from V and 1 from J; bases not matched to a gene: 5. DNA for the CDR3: TGTGCCAGTAGTATAGGACTAGCGGGAGGGCACCGCCAAGAGACCCAGTACTTC. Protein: CASSIGLAGGHRQETQYF.

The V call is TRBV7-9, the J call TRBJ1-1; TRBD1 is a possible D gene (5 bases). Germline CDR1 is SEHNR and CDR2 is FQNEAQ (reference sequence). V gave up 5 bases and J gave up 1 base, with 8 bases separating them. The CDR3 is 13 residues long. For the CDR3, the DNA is TGTGCCAGCAGCCCTGGACAGAACACTGAAGCTTTCTTT. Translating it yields CASSPGQNTEAFF.

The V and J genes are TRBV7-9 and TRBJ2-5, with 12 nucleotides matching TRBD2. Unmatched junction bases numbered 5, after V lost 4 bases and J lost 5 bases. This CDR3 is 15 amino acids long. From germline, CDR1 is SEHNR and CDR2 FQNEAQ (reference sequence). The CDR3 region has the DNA TGTGCCAGCAGCTCACCTAGCGGGAGGGGGGAGACCCAGTACTTC. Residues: CASSSPSGRGETQYF.

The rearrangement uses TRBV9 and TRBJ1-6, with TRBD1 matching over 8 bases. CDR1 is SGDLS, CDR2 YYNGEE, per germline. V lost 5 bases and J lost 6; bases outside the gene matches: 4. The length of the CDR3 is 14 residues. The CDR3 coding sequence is TGTGCCAGCAGAGAGGGACAGGCTAATTCACCCCTCCACTTT. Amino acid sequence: CASREGQANSPLHF.

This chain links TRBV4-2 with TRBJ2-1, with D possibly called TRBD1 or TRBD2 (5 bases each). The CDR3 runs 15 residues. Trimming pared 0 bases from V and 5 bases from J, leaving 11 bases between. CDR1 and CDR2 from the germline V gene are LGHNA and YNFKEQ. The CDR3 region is CASSQDSGDHNEQFF. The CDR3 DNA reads TGTGCCAGCAGCCAAGATTCCGGGGACCACAATGAGCAGTTCTTC.

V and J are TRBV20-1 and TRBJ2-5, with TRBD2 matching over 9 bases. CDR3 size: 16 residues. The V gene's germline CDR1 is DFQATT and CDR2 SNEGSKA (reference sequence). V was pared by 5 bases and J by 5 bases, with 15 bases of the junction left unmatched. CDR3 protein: CSARGVAGGRGETQYF. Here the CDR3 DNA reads TGCAGTGCTCGTGGGGTCGCGGGGGGGCGAGGGGAGACCCAGTACTTC.